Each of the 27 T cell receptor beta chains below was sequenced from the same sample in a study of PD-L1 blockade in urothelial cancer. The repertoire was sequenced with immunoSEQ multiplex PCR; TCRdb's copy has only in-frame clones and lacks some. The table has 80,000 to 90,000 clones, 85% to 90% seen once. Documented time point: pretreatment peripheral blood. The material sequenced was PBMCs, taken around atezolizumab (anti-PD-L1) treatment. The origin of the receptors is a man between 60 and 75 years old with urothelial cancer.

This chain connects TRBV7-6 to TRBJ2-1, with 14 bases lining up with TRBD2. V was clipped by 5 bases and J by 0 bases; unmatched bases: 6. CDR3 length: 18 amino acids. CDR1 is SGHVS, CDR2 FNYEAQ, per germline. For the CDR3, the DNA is TGTGCCAGCAGCCAAGGGACTAGCGGGGGACGCTCCTACAATGAGCAGTTCTTC. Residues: CASSQGTSGGRSYNEQFF.

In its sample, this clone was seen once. The CDR3 nucleotides read TGTGCCAGCAGCGGACTCCCCGGCAATCCCACTGAAGCTTTCTTT. As protein: CASSGLPGNPTEAFF. This chain uses TRBV5-6 with TRBJ1-1; unclear D gene. The V and J ends lost 4 bases and 4 bases respectively, with 17 bases between them. Germline CDR1 SGHDT, CDR2 YYEEEE. The CDR3 loop spans 15 amino acids.

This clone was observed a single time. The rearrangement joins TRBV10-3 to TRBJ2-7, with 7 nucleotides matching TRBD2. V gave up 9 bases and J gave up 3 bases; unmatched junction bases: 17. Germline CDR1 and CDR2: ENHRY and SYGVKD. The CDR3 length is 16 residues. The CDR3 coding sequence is TGTGCCATTCAACCGAACACCGGGACTACTGGCTACGAGCAGTACTTC. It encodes CAIQPNTGTTGYEQYF.

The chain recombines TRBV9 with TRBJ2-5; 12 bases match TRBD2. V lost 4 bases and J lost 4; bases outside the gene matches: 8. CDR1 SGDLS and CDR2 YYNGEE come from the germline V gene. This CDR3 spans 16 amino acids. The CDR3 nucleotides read TGTGCCAGCAGCTCAAGACTAGCGGGAGTAGGAGAGACCCAGTACTTC. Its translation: CASSSRLAGVGETQYF.

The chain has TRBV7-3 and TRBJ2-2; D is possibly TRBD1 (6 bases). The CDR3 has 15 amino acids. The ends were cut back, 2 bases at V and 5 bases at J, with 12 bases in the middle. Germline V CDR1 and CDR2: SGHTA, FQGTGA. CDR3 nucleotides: TGTGCCAGCAGCTTACATCCAGGGGAAACCGGGGAGCTGTTTTTT. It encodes CASSLHPGETGELFF.

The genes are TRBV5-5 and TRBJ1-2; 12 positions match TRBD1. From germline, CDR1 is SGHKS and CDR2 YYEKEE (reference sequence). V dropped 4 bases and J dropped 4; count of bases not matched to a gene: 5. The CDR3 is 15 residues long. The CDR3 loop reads CASSPGDRGLYGYTF. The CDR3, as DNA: TGTGCCAGCAGCCCCGGGGACAGGGGGCTCTATGGCTACACCTTC.

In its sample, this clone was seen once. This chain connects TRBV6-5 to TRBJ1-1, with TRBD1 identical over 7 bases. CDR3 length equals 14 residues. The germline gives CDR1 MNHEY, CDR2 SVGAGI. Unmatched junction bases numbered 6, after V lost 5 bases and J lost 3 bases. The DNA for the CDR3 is TGTGCCAGCAGTCCTACCGACAGGGACACTGAAGCTTTCTTT. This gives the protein CASSPTDRDTEAFF.

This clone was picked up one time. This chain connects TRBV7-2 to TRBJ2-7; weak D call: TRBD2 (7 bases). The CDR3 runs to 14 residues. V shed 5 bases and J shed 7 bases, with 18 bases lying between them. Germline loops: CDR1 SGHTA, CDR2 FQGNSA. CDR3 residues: CASSPGRGGFEQYF. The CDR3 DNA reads TGTGCCAGCAGCCCGGGGAGGGGGGGTTTTGAGCAGTACTTC. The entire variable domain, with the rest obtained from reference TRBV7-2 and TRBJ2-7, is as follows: GAGVSQSPSNKVTEKGKDVELRCDPISGHTALYWYRQSLGQGLEFLIYFQGNSAPDKSGLPSDRFSAERTGGSVSTLTIQRTQQEDSAVYLCASSPGRGGFEQYFGPGTRLTVT.

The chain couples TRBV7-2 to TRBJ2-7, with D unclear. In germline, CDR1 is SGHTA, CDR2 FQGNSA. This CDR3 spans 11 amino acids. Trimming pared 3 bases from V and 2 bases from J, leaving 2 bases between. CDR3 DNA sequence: TGTGCCAGCAGCTTTACCTACGAGCAGTACTTC. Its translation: CASSFTYEQYF.

The CDR3 DNA is TGTGCCAGCAGCCTGACGGGTAGGACTGAAGCTTTCTTT. The encoded protein is CASSLTGRTEAFF. The genes are TRBV7-9 and TRBJ1-1; no firm D call. Germline V CDR1 and CDR2: SEHNR, FQNEAQ (reference sequence). This CDR3 contains 13 residues. V was clipped by 5 bases and J by 5 bases, with 12 bases between them. Together with reference TRBV7-9 and TRBJ1-1, the CDR3 gives the full variable domain: DTGVSQNPRHKITKRGQNVTFRCDPISEHNRLYWYRQTLGQGPEFLTYFQNEAQLEKSRLLSDRFSAERPKGSFSTLEIQRTEQGDSAMYLCASSLTGRTEAFFGQGTRLTVV.

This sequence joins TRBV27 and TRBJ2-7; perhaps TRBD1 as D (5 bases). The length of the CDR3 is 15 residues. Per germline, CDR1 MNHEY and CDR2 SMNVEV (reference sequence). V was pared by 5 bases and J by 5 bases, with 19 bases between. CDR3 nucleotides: TGTGCCAGCAGTCCTCGGCCAGGGTTATGGCACGAGCAGTACTTC. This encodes CASSPRPGLWHEQYF.

The CDR3 loop is CARSRRGQSVGDEQYF. The CDR3 coding sequence is TGTGCCAGAAGCAGGCGGGGACAGTCCGTTGGGGACGAGCAGTACTTC. The rearrangement uses TRBV5-3 and TRBJ2-7; maybe TRBD1 (7 bases). TRBV5-3 is assigned to the ORF class and has an uncertain function. There are 16 residues in the CDR3. The V and J ends lost 4 bases and 5 bases respectively, with 22 bases between them.

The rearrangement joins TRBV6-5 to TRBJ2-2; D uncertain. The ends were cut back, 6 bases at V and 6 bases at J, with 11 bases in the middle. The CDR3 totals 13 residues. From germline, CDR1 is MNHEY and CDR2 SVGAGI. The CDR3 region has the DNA TGTGCCAGCAGCCGCGGTAGATCCGGGGAGCTGTTTTTT. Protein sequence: CASSRGRSGELFF.

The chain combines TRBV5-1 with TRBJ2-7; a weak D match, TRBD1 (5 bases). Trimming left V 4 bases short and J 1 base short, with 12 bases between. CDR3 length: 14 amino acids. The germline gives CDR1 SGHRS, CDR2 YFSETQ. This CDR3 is CASSKTDSSYEQYF. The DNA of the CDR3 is TGCGCCAGCAGCAAAACCGACAGTTCCTACGAGCAGTACTTC.

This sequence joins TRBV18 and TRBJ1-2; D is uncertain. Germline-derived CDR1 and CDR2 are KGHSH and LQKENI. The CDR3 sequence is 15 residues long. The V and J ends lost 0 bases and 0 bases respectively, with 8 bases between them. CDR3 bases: TGTGCCAGCTCACCACCGGGCGTGACTAACTATGGCTACACCTTC. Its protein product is CASSPPGVTNYGYTF.

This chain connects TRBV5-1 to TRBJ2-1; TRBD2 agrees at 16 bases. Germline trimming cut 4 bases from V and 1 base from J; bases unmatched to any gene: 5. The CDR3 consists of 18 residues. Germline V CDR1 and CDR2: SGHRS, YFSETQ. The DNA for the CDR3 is TGCGCCAGCAGCCCGGGGACTAGCGGGGGGGCGTCCTACAATGAGCAGTTCTTC. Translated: CASSPGTSGGASYNEQFF.

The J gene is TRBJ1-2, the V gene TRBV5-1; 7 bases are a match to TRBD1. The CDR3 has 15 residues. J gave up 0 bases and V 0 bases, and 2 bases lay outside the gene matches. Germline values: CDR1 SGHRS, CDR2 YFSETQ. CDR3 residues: CASSLAGQTNYGYTF. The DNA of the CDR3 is TGCGCCAGCAGCTTGGCGGGACAGACTAACTATGGCTACACCTTC.

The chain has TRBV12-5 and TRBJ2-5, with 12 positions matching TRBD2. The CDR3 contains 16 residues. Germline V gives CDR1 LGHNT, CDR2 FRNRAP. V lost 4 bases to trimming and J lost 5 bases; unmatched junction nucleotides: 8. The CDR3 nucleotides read TGTGCTAGTGGTTCCATAACTAGCGGGGGGAATGAGACCCAGTACTTC. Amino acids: CASGSITSGGNETQYF.

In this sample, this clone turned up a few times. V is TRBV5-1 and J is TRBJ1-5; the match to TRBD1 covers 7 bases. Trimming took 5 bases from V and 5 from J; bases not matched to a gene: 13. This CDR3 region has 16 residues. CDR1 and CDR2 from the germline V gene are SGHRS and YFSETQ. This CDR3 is CASRLEPGQFYQPQHF. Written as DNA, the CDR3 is TGCGCCAGCAGATTAGAACCGGGACAGTTTTATCAGCCCCAGCATTTT. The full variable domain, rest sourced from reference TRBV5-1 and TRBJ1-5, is KAGVTQTPRYLIKTRGQQVTLSCSPISGHRSVSWYQQTPGQGLQFLFEYFSETQRNKGNFPGRFSGRQFSNSRSEMNVSTLELGDSALYLCASRLEPGQFYQPQHFGDGTRLSIL.

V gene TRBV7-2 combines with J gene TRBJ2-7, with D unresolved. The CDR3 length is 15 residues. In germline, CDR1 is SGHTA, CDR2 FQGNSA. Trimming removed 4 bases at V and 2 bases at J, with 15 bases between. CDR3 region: CASSYGWALTYEQYF. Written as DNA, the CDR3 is TGTGCCAGCAGCTATGGATGGGCCCTTACCTACGAGCAGTACTTC.

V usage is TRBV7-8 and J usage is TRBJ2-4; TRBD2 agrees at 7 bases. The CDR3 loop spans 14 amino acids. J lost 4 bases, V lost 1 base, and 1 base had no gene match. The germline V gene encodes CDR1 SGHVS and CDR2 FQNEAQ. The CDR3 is CASSLGGGKNIQYF. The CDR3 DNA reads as TGTGCCAGCAGCTTAGGCGGGGGAAAAAACATTCAGTACTTC.

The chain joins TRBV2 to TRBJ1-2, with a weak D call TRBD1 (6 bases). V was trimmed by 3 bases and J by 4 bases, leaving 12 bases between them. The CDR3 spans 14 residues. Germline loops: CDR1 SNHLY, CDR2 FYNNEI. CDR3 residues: CASSEDSWLYGYTF. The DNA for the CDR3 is TGTGCCAGCAGTGAGGACAGTTGGCTCTATGGCTACACCTTC.

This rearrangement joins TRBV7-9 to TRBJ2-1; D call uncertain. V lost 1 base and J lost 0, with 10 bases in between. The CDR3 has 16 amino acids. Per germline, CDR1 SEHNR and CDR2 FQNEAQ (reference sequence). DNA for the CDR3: TGTGCCAGCAGCTTAGGAGTTCTAGGCTCCTACAATGAGCAGTTCTTC. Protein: CASSLGVLGSYNEQFF.

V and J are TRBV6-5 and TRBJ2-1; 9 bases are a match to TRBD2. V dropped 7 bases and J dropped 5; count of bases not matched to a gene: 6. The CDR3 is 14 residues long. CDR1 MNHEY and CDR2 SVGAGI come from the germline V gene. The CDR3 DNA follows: TGTGCCAGCATGGTAGCGGGAGTCCACAATGAGCAGTTCTTC. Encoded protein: CASMVAGVHNEQFF.

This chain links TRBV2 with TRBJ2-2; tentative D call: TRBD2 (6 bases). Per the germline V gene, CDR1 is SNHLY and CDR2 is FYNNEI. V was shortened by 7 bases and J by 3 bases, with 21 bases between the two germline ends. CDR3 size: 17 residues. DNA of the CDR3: TGTGCCAGCACCCTTCGGGGAGGTAGCGGCGACACCGGGGAGCTGTTTTTT. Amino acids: CASTLRGGSGDTGELFF. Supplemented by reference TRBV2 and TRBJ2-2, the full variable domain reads EPEVTQTPSHQVTQMGQEVILRCVPISNHLYFYWYRQILGQKVEFLVSFYNNEISEKSEIFDDQFSVERPDGSNFTLKIRSTKLEDSAMYFCASTLRGGSGDTGELFFGEGSRLTVL.

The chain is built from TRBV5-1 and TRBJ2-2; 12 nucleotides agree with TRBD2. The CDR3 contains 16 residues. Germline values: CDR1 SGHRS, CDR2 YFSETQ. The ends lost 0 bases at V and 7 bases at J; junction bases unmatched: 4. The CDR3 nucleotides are TGCGCCAGCAGCTTGGGACTAGCGGGAGCCAGCGGGGAGCTGTTTTTT. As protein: CASSLGLAGASGELFF.

The CDR3 nucleotides read TGTGCCAGCAGCCCGGGACTAGCTAACAATGAGCAGTTCTTC. Amino acids: CASSPGLANNEQFF. The V call is TRBV7-3, the J call TRBJ2-1; 9 bases agree with TRBD2. The germline CDR1 and CDR2 sequences are SGHTA and FQGTGA. The CDR3 is 14 residues long. The ends lost 5 bases at V and 5 bases at J; junction bases unmatched: 4. The variable domain in full, completed from reference TRBV7-3 and TRBJ2-1, reads GAGVSQTPSNKVTEKGKYVELRCDPISGHTALYWYRQSLGQGPEFLIYFQGTGAADDSGLPNDRFFAVRPEGSVSTLKIQRTERGDSAVYLCASSPGLANNEQFFGPGTRLTVL.